Listed below are T cell receptor beta chains from one sample, sequenced in a study of cytomegalovirus exposure and HLA in healthy donors. Generated by immunoSEQ multiplex PCR, the TCRdb table keeps only in-frame clones and is missing some. This sample has approximately 230,000 clones; roughly 87% occur once, and the top ten carry around 12%. Sequenced input: PBMCs. These TCRs come from a man between 18 and 35 years old in good health and CMV-seropositive. CDR3s include the opening cysteine and the closing phenylalanine or tryptophan. The D gene is left open where the match is weak. Only part of the rows carry a size: once, few, many, or a class if the clone is expanded.

j_call clone_size v_call d_call cdr3_nt cdr3_aa
TRBJ2-1 - TRBV4-1 - TGCGCCAGCAGCCAAGATCTCGGCGGCGGGGAGCAGTTCTTC CASSQDLGGGEQFF
TRBJ2-7 - TRBV30 - TGTGCCTGGAGTGGAACGGAGGCCTCCTACGAGCAGTACTTC CAWSGTEASYEQYF
TRBJ2-1 once TRBV5-4 - TGTGCCAGCAGCTTGGTCGCGGTATCCTACAATGAGCAGTTCTTC CASSLVAVSYNEQFF
TRBJ2-7 - TRBV5-1 TRBD2 TGCGCCAGCAGCTTGGAATGGGGGGGATACGAGCAGTACTTC CASSLEWGGYEQYF
TRBJ1-1 - TRBV6-1 - TGTGCCAGCAGGGGGGCCCCACTGAACACTGAAGCTTTCTTT CASRGAPLNTEAFF
TRBJ2-3 few TRBV30 - TGTGCCTGGCGACCTATCCTTTTGGGGAGAGGTACAGATACGCAGTATTTT CAWRPILLGRGTDTQYF
TRBJ2-1 - TRBV4-2 - TGTGCCAGCAGCCAAGTCGGGGGCGCCTACAATGAGCAGTTCTTC CASSQVGGAYNEQFF
TRBJ1-1 once TRBV29-1 - TGCAGCGTTGAAGGGGGAATAAACACTGAAGCTTTCTTT CSVEGGINTEAFF
TRBJ2-7 - TRBV6-5 - TGTGCCAGCAGTTTTTCCAGGGATATCTACGAGCAGTACTTC CASSFSRDIYEQYF
TRBJ1-5 once TRBV19 TRBD1 TGTGCCAGTAGTACGACAGGGGGCAATCAGCCCCAGCATTTT CASSTTGGNQPQHF
TRBJ1-1 - TRBV5-1 - TGCGCCAGCAGCCCTTCGGGCAGTCCCACTGAAGCTTTCTTT CASSPSGSPTEAFF
TRBJ2-1 - TRBV13 - TGTGCCAGCAGCCGGGTAAAGGACTCGTTCTACAATGAGCAGTTCTTC CASSRVKDSFYNEQFF
TRBJ1-4 - TRBV7-9 - TGTGCCAGCAGCTTAACTCGGGGGGCGGAGGAAAAACTGTTTTTT CASSLTRGAEEKLFF
TRBJ2-1 - TRBV27 - TGTGCCACCAGACCCCAAATCTCCTACAATGAGCAGTTCTTC CATRPQISYNEQFF
TRBJ1-1 - TRBV30 - TGTGCTATGGACAGAAACACTGAAGCTTTCTTT CAMDRNTEAFF
TRBJ2-1 - TRBV9 - TGTGCCAGCAGCGTAGGGGCCGGGTCCTACAATGAGCAGTTCTTC CASSVGAGSYNEQFF
TRBJ2-1 - TRBV28 - TGTGCCAGCGGAGGGGCGGCAAGGGGGTACAATGAGCAGTTCTTC CASGGAARGYNEQFF
TRBJ1-2 - TRBV9 - TGTGCCAGCAGCCTGACAGCGATAAACTATGGCTACACCTTC CASSLTAINYGYTF
TRBJ2-2 - TRBV5-1 - TGCGCCAGCAGCTTGGATGGGCAGGGGAACACCGGGGAGCTGTTTTTT CASSLDGQGNTGELFF
TRBJ2-1 - TRBV7-2 - TGTGCCAGCAGCTTAGCGCCGGGGATCGGTTACAATGAGCAGTTCTTC CASSLAPGIGYNEQFF
TRBJ1-2 - TRBV7-2 TRBD1 TGTGCCAGCAGCCCAGACCGGGGACAGAGCTATGGCTACACCTTC CASSPDRGQSYGYTF
TRBJ2-7 - TRBV5-4 TRBD2 TGTGCCAGCAGCATCACCGGGACTAGCGGGAGGGCGGCGTACGAGCAGTACTTC CASSITGTSGRAAYEQYF
TRBJ2-7 medium-sized TRBV27 - TGTGCCAGCAGTTTGGGGGACTCTTTCTCCTACGAGCAGTACTTC CASSLGDSFSYEQYF
TRBJ2-7 - TRBV27 - TGTGCCAGCTCAGCTGGGAGGGAGCAGTACTTC CASSAGREQYF
TRBJ1-2 - TRBV30 TRBD1 TGTGCCTGGAGTGTACTTCTTAGGGGACAGGGTGGCTATGGCTACACCTTC CAWSVLLRGQGGYGYTF
TRBJ2-1 - TRBV27 TRBD2 TGTGCCAGCAGTTTGGTAGCGGGAGGCCATGAGCAGTTCTTC CASSLVAGGHEQFF
TRBJ1-2 - TRBV9 TRBD1 TGTGCCAGCAGCGTAGGAGGGGGCACCAGAGGCTATGGCTACACCTTC CASSVGGGTRGYGYTF
TRBJ1-1 - TRBV15 - TGTGCCACCAGCAGGGGGTGGACTGAAGCTTTCTTT CATSRGWTEAFF
TRBJ1-1 - TRBV6-6 - TGTGCCAGCAGTACCCCCTCTGAAGCTTTCTTT CASSTPSEAFF
TRBJ1-1 - TRBV6-5 - TGTGCCAGTAACCAAGCGGGGGGGAGTACTGAAGCTTTCTTT CASNQAGGSTEAFF
TRBJ1-1 - TRBV27 - TGTGCCAGCAGTTTATCGATAGGGAACACTGAAGCTTTCTTT CASSLSIGNTEAFF
TRBJ1-2 once TRBV5-1 - TGCGCCAGCAGCTTCGGGACTGGCTACACCTTC CASSFGTGYTF
TRBJ2-1 - TRBV28 TRBD1 TGTGCCAGCAGTTCCCCTGGGTGGGGACAGGGGACAGACAATGAGCAGTTCTTC CASSSPGWGQGTDNEQFF
TRBJ1-2 few TRBV5-5 - TGTGCCAGCAGCTTGGACAGGCCTAACTATGGCTACACCTTC CASSLDRPNYGYTF
TRBJ1-2 - TRBV18 - - CASSRSQGNFGEDYGYTF
TRBJ2-3 - TRBV19 TRBD2 TGTGCCAGTAGTATAGGCGGGAGCCCCGGTACGCAGTATTTT CASSIGGSPGTQYF
TRBJ2-3 once TRBV29-1 - TGCAGCGTTGCACAGGGAACAGATACGCAGTATTTT CSVAQGTDTQYF
TRBJ2-2 many TRBV6-1 TRBD2 TGTGCCAGCAGTGATCCCCAGCGGGAGGACACCGGGGAGCTGTTTTTT CASSDPQREDTGELFF
TRBJ1-2 - TRBV28 TRBD1 TGTGCCAGCAGCGAGCTGACAGGGACGCCCTATGGCTACACCTTC CASSELTGTPYGYTF
TRBJ2-4 - TRBV5-6 - TGTGCCAGCAGCTCGAACACAGGGTTGGACATTCAGTACTTC CASSSNTGLDIQYF
TRBJ1-2 - TRBV7-9 - TGTGCCAGCAGCTTAGTTTCCGGGTTGGATGGCTACACCTTC CASSLVSGLDGYTF
TRBJ1-3 - TRBV25-1 - TGTGCCAGCAGTGCCCCCGGGACCAACACCATATATTTT CASSAPGTNTIYF
TRBJ2-1 - TRBV18 - TGTGCCAGCTCACCACCTATGGGACAACCCTACAATGAGCAGTTCTTC CASSPPMGQPYNEQFF
TRBJ2-7 - TRBV27 - TGTGCCAGCAGTTTAATTTCAGGGCTTCGTGTCTACGAGCAGTACTTC CASSLISGLRVYEQYF
TRBJ2-1 - TRBV30 - TGTGCCTGGAATAGCGGATCCTACAATGAGCAGTTCTTC CAWNSGSYNEQFF
TRBJ1-1 - TRBV5-6 TRBD1 TGTGCCAGCAGAGGACAGGGGGCAACTGAAGCTTTCTTT CASRGQGATEAFF
TRBJ2-3 - TRBV5-1 TRBD1 TGCGCCAGCAGCTTGGTTGGGACAGGGCCCACAGATACGCAGTATTTT CASSLVGTGPTDTQYF
TRBJ1-2 - TRBV5-4 - TGTGCCAGCAGCTTGGGGGAAGCCTATGGCTACACCTTC CASSLGEAYGYTF
TRBJ1-1 - TRBV29-1 - TGCAGCGTGTCATGGGCACTCTCTGAAGCTTTCTTT CSVSWALSEAFF
TRBJ2-3 - TRBV18 - TGTGCCAGCTCACCACCGTCGGCAGATACGCAGTATTTT CASSPPSADTQYF
TRBJ1-2 few TRBV6-6 - TGTGCCAGCAGTCCAGGACTCGTCTATGGCTACACCTTC CASSPGLVYGYTF
TRBJ2-7 - TRBV19 - TGTGCCAGTAGTATAGCGGGCCGGGGAAGTGGGAACGAGCAGTACTTC CASSIAGRGSGNEQYF
TRBJ1-1 - TRBV28 - TGTGCCAGCAGCGTCATTCAGGCGAAGAACACTGAAGCTTTCTTT CASSVIQAKNTEAFF
TRBJ1-5 - TRBV4-1 - TGCGCCAGCAGCCCCCGGGACGGGAGCAATCAGCCCCAGCATTTT CASSPRDGSNQPQHF
TRBJ2-2 - TRBV27 - TGTGCCATCCGACAAGGATTGAACACCGGGGAGCTGTTTTTT CAIRQGLNTGELFF
TRBJ2-1 once TRBV5-1 TRBD2 TGCGCCAGCAGCTTGGGGCTAGCGGGAGGGCGGGTCAATGAGCAGTTCTTC CASSLGLAGGRVNEQFF